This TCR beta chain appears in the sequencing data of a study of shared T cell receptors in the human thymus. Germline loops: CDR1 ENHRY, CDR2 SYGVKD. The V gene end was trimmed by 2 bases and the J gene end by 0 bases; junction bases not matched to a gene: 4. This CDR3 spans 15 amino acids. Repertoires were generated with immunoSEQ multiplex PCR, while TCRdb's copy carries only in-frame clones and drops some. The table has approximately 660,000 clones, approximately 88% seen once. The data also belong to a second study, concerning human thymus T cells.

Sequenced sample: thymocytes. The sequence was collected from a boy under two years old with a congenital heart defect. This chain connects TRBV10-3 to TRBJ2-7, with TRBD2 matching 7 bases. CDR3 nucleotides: TGTGCCATCAGTGAGGGAACTAGCGACTCCTACGAGCAGTACTTC. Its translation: CAISEGTSDSYEQYF.